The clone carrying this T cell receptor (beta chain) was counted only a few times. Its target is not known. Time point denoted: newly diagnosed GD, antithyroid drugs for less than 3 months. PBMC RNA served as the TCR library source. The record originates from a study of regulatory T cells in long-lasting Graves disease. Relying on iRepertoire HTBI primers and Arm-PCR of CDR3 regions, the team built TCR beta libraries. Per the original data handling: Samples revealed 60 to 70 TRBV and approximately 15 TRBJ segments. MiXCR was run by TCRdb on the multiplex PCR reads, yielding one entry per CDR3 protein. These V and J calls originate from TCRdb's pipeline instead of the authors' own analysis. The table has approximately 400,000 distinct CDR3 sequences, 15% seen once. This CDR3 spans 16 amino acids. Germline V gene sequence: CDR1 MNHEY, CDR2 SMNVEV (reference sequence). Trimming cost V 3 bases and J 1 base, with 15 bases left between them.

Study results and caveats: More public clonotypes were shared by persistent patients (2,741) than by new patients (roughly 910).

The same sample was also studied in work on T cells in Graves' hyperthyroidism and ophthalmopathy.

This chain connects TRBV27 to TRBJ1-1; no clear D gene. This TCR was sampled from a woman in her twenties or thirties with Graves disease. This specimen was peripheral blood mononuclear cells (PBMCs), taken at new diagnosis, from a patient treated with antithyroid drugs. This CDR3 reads CASSFQTRTANTEAFF. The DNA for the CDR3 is TGTGCCAGCAGTTTTCAGACTCGGACGGCGAACACTGAAGCTTTCTTT.